Following are 8 T cell receptor beta chains from one sample sequenced in a study listed by TCRdb under 2016. The library was obtained by RT-PCR. The instrument was an Illumina MiSeq. TCRdb reran the public reads through fastp at Q25 and MiXCR, keeping productive beta chains. Rows with one shared CDR3 protein collapse into an entry with the most common genes and DNA. The sample includes about 680,000 distinct CDR3 sequences, with 14% observed a single time. The ten largest clones take up 3.6% of the sample. Sequenced: memory CD4+ T cells from blood. The receptors come from a female donor in good health, serving as a healthy control.

V gene TRBV3-1 combines with J gene TRBJ1-6; D is perhaps TRBD1 (5 bases). Looked up from germline, CDR1 is LGHDT and CDR2 is YNNKEL (reference sequence). This CDR3 comprises 17 residues. Trimming took off 1 base at V and 8 bases at J, with 18 bases between the two ends. This CDR3 reads CASSQGWARRGDSPLHF. The CDR3 DNA is TGTGCCAGCAGCCAAGGCTGGGCCCGAAGGGGTGATTCACCCCTCCACTTT.

With respect to this clonotype: The junction and the germline gene differ at one end; a read error may be behind it. The chain combines TRBV6-1 with TRBJ2-2; maybe TRBD2 (6 bases). CDR1 and CDR2 from the germline V gene are MNHNS and SASEGT. This CDR3 contains 13 residues. The CDR3 protein is CAGRWGDTGELFF. Here the CDR3 DNA reads TGTGCCGGCAGGTGGGGGGACACCGGGGAGCTGTTTTTT.

The chain has TRBV4-2 and TRBJ1-3, with D maybe TRBD1 (5 bases). Trimming cost V 4 bases and J 0 bases, with 16 bases left between them. The germline V gene encodes CDR1 LGHNA and CDR2 YNFKEQ. This CDR3 has 17 residues. The DNA for the CDR3 is TGTGCCAGCAGCCGTGTGATAGGGGAGCCCTCTGGAAACACCATATATTTT. As protein: CASSRVIGEPSGNTIYF.

The chain links TRBV7-3 to TRBJ1-2, with a weak D call TRBD1 (6 bases). Germline CDR1 is SGHTA and CDR2 is FQGTGA. Trimming took 2 bases from V and 2 from J, leaving 15 bases between them. This CDR3 is 16 amino acids long. The CDR3 protein is CASSLHPGAGNYGYTF. The CDR3 coding sequence is TGTGCCAGCAGCTTACATCCAGGGGCAGGGAACTATGGCTACACCTTC. The variable domain in full, completed from reference TRBV7-3 and TRBJ1-2, reads GAGVSQTPSNKVTEKGKYVELRCDPISGHTALYWYRQSLGQGPEFLIYFQGTGAADDSGLPNDRFFAVRPEGSVSTLKIQRTERGDSAVYLCASSLHPGAGNYGYTFGSGTRLTVV.

The DNA for the CDR3 is TGTGCCAGCAGTTTATTTGCGGGAGGCTCCTACGAGCAGTACTTC. Translated: CASSLFAGGSYEQYF. V usage is TRBV28 and J usage is TRBJ2-7, with 8 bases matching TRBD2. The CDR3 has 15 amino acids. V was clipped by 1 base and J by 0 bases; unmatched bases: 2. Germline V gives CDR1 MDHEN, CDR2 SYDVKM. Full variable domain (outside the CDR3, taken from reference TRBV28 and TRBJ2-7): DVKVTQSSRYLVKRTGEKVFLECVQDMDHENMFWYRQDPGLGLRLIYFSYDVKMKEKGDIPEGYSVSREKKERFSLILESASTNQTSMYLCASSLFAGGSYEQYFGPGTRLTVT.

The chain uses TRBV6-4 and TRBJ1-5; D remains ambiguous. V was shortened by 7 bases and J by 11 bases, with 9 bases between the two germline ends. The length of the CDR3 is 10 residues. Germline CDR1 reads MRHNA; CDR2 reads SNTAGT. CDR3 residues: CASKDLAQHF. The CDR3 coding sequence is TGTGCCAGCAAGGACCTGGCCCAGCATTTT.

This clonotype was detected only a few times. The chain joins TRBV3-1 to TRBJ2-7; TRBD2 might be the D (5 bases). Germline V gene lookup returns CDR1 LGHDT and CDR2 YNNKEL (reference sequence). This CDR3 comprises 14 residues. The ends were cut back, 0 bases at V and 5 bases at J, with 11 bases in the middle. The CDR3 DNA sequence: TGTGCCAGCAGCCAAGATACCCGGGGTCACGAGCAGTACTTC. It yields the protein CASSQDTRGHEQYF.

This clonotype was counted ten times or more. The chain employs TRBV20-1 and TRBJ2-1; D is unclear. The germline CDR1 and CDR2 sequences are DFQATT and SNEGSKA (reference sequence). The CDR3 has 12 amino acids. Trimming took off 5 bases at V and 3 bases at J, with 8 bases between the two ends. This CDR3 is CSAEVLYNEQFF. CDR3 nucleotide sequence: TGCAGTGCTGAGGTACTCTACAATGAGCAGTTCTTC.